This is a list of T cell receptor beta chains from one sample in a study of blood T cells in healthy people across ages. MiXCR, run by TCRdb on the 5' RACE reads, gives a single entry per CDR3 protein. Among hundreds of thousands of distinct CDR3 sequences listed, 20% to 30% were seen once. These data are also associated with another study on T cells of mothers and their children.

Sequenced: blood. These receptor sequences come from a boy younger than 18 in good health. CDR3s include the opening cysteine and the closing phenylalanine or tryptophan. A D gene is named only where the DNA matches it firmly. Size is stated for part of the rows, as once, few or many counts, or as a class when the clone is expanded.

V gene	D gene	J gene	clone size	CDR3 DNA	CDR3 protein
TRBV5-6	-	TRBJ1-2	-	TGTGCCAGCAGCTTGTACGGGGAGTATGGCTACACCTTC	CASSLYGEYGYTF
TRBV5-6	-	TRBJ1-4	-	TGTGCCAGCAGCATAGGGGTCTTCGGAGATGAAAAACTGTTTTTT	CASSIGVFGDEKLFF
TRBV2	-	TRBJ2-5	few	TGTGCCAGCAGGGGACCTGGTAAAGAGACCCAGTACTTC	CASRGPGKETQYF
TRBV29-1	TRBD1	TRBJ2-7	-	TGCAGCGTTCGGGACAGTTCATCCTACGAGCAGTACTTC	CSVRDSSSYEQYF
TRBV7-3	-	TRBJ2-1	-	TGTGCCAGCAGCAAAGGACAAGGCTCCTACAATGAGCAGTTCTTC	CASSKGQGSYNEQFF
TRBV18	TRBD1	TRBJ1-1	few	TGTGCCAGCTCCTCCGGGACAGGGGGCGAAGCTTTCTTT	CASSSGTGGEAFF
TRBV5-1	TRBD2	TRBJ2-1	few	TGCGCCAGCAGCTACGGGACTAGTTCCGATGAGCAGTTCTTC	CASSYGTSSDEQFF
TRBV4-1	TRBD2	TRBJ2-7	many	TGCGCCAGCAGCCAAACTAGCGGGAGCTCCTACGAGCAGTACTTC	CASSQTSGSSYEQYF
TRBV5-1	TRBD2	TRBJ2-5	-	TGCGCCAGCAGCTTGATAGCGGGATTTGGGACCCAGTACTTC	CASSLIAGFGTQYF
TRBV24-1	TRBD2	TRBJ2-1	once	TGTGCCACCAGTGACCCGGGACTAGCGGGAGGTCTGAATGATGAGCAGTTCTTC	CATSDPGLAGGLNDEQFF
TRBV6-2/TRBV6-3	TRBD2	TRBJ2-5	-	TGTGCCAGCAGTTACTCGTTAGGCCCAGCGGGAGGAGAGACCCAGTACTTC	CASSYSLGPAGGETQYF
TRBV5-1	TRBD2	TRBJ2-3	-	TGCGCCAGCCAAGTCGAAGCGGGGGCTATAGATACGCAGTATTTT	CASQVEAGAIDTQYF
TRBV12-3/TRBV12-4	-	TRBJ1-1	few	TGTGCCAGCAACAGGGTGGACACTGAAGCTTTCTTT	CASNRVDTEAFF
TRBV29-1	TRBD1	TRBJ2-5	-	TGCAGCGTATGGGACAGGGAGCAAGGGGAGCAGTACTTC	CSVWDREQGEQYF
TRBV6-5	-	TRBJ1-4	few	TGTGCCAGCAGTTACTCGACTGGAGGTTGGGAAAAACTGTTTTTT	CASSYSTGGWEKLFF
TRBV29-1	TRBD2	TRBJ2-1	-	TGCAGCGTGGAGACTAGCGGGAAAGGAAATGAGCAGTTCTTC	CSVETSGKGNEQFF